The TCR beta chain under discussion was sequenced for a study of blood T cell repertoires in COVID-19. Study background: COVID-19 samples from acute and convalescent phases originated in the United States, Italy and Spain. The cDNA or gDNA used as material had been derived from T cells, B-cell-depleted T cells, or PBMCs.

Per the original data handling: Quantification of nucleated cells was approximated via reference gene primer amplification. The method was immunoSEQ multiplex PCR; TCRdb's version includes in-frame clones alone and lacks a portion of them. The V and J calls and clone size come from that table; D and trimming were worked out from the DNA. The sample contains around 58,000 clones, around 90% of which appear only once. The sample consisted of peripheral blood. This receptor was obtained from a man aged 55 to 69 with active COVID-19.

CDR3 coding DNA: TGTGCCAGCAGCCGGGGGGGCCAGGGATACAATGAGCAGTTCTTC. Translating gives CASSRGGQGYNEQFF. The chain has TRBV7-3 and TRBJ2-1; 8 positions match TRBD2. This CDR3 comprises 15 residues. Germline V gives CDR1 SGHTA, CDR2 FQGTGA. V gave up 5 bases and J gave up 4 bases; unmatched junction bases: 7.